This TCR beta chain was sequenced during a study of blood T cell repertoires in COVID-19. Study-wide background: Researchers got acute and convalescent COVID-19 samples from the United States, Italy and Spain.

The CDR3 runs 14 residues. Germline V lookup: CDR1 SGHAT, CDR2 FQNNGV. Trimming removed 5 bases at V and 4 bases at J, with 9 bases between. This clone has a handful of counts. TCRdb's table, derived via immunoSEQ multiplex PCR, lists solely in-frame clones and lacks some. The sample lists roughly 200,000 clones, approximately 80% occurring once. The source of this sequence is a human donor in a cohort sampled during active COVID-19. This chain uses TRBV11-2 with TRBJ1-6; a possible D gene is TRBD1 (5 bases). Sequencing input: peripheral blood. The CDR3 DNA follows: TGTGCCAGCAGCGGGGGGTCTTATAATTCACCCCTCCACTTT. It specifies CASSGGSYNSPLHF.